This T cell receptor beta chain was found in a study of low-dose radiotherapy and immunotherapy resistance in tumors. Study in general: A dose of 0.5 Gy per fraction was delivered to Cohort 1 every 2 weeks, for a total of 6.5 Gy. Patients were treated with intravenous nivolumab at 240 mg every two weeks and were also dosed with ipilimumab at 1 mg/kg every six weeks.

Both TCRalpha and TCRbeta chains were reverse transcribed with V-gene-specific primers. TCRs were amplified for about 18 PCR cycles with a constant-region primer and V-primer adapter. Researchers amplified the isolated mRNA using in vitro transcription. MiXCR, run by TCRdb on the reads, gives a single entry per CDR3 protein. The sample lists 54,000 or so distinct CDR3 sequences; roughly a quarter were seen once. Time point noted: before trial treatment. Low-dose radiotherapy, low-dose cyclophosphamide, aspirin, ipilimumab and nivolumab were all given to the donors. This CDR3 has 13 amino acids. The germline V gene encodes CDR1 MNHEY and CDR2 SVGEGT. With 10 bases removed from V and 3 bases from J, the gap between germline ends came to 16 bases.

This clonotype was sampled from a male donor with prostate cancer. V and J are TRBV6-2 or TRBV6-3 and TRBJ2-7; weak D call: TRBD1 (6 bases). Sequences were derived from PBMCs, sampled before treatment. CDR3: CATKLGADYEQYF. The CDR3 nucleotides are TGTGCCACCAAGCTGGGGGCGGACTACGAGCAGTACTTC.